The table lists the clone carrying this TCR beta chain with a count of one. The CDR3 has 14 residues. CDR1 and CDR2 from the germline V gene are SQVTM and ANQGSEA. The junction had 3 bases not matched to a gene; V was cut back by 5 bases and J by 2 bases. The data were obtained in a study of PD-L1 blockade in urothelial cancer. Sequencing was performed with immunoSEQ multiplex PCR; in TCRdb, only in-frame clones are kept and a portion is missing. The repertoire holds about 95,000 clones, about 90% seen once, with 1.5% to 2% in the top ten. Time point noted: pretreatment peripheral blood. Patient disease was locally advanced or metastatic urothelial carcinoma.

The receptor's source is a man aged 55 to 70 with urothelial cancer. The chain combines TRBV29-1 with TRBJ2-5; 12 bases match TRBD1. The sample consisted of PBMCs, taken around atezolizumab (anti-PD-L1) treatment. The CDR3 sequence: CSVRDRGLQETQYF. The CDR3 coding sequence is TGCAGCGTTAGGGACAGGGGGCTTCAAGAGACCCAGTACTTC.